This is a list of T cell receptor beta chains from one sample in a study of T cells after yellow fever vaccination. TCRdb re-called the 5' RACE reads with MiXCR, one entry per CDR3 protein. This table has approximately 250,000 distinct CDR3 sequences, roughly 6.2% appearing once. The sequencing here drew on CD4+ T cells sorted from PBMCs, taken on the day of the yellow fever booster vaccination. The receptor source for this set is a man under 40 who received the YFV17D yellow fever vaccine. Each CDR3 is given with its conserved first and last residue. A D gene is named only where the DNA matches it firmly. Clone size, where shown, is once, few, many, or a class for clones that have expanded.

v_gene	d_gene	j_gene	abundance	CDR3nt	CDR3aa
TRBV9	TRBD2	TRBJ2-5	many	TGTGCCAGCAGCGTAGCACCCCTTTCGGGAGGAATAGAGACCCAGTACTTC	CASSVAPLSGGIETQYF
TRBV20-1	.	TRBJ2-3	many	TGCAGTGCTACTCTAGCCACTAGCACAGATACGCAGTATTTT	CSATLATSTDTQYF
TRBV10-3	TRBD2	TRBJ2-5	many	TGTGCCACGAACCCGTCGACTAGCGGGACCGGGGGCCAAGAGACCCAGTACTTC	CATNPSTSGTGGQETQYF
TRBV20-1	.	TRBJ2-3	.	TGCAGTGCTAGAGATCTAGGAGATACGCAGTATTTT	CSARDLGDTQYF
TRBV7-2	TRBD1	TRBJ2-7	many	TGTGCCAGCAGCAGACAGGGCTACGAGCAGTACTTC	CASSRQGYEQYF
TRBV20-1	.	TRBJ2-5	many	TGCAGTCCACTAATCTTAGAGACCCAGTACTTC	CSPLILETQYF
TRBV7-2	.	TRBJ2-7	many	TGTGCCAGCAGCATCGACAACTACGAGCAGTACTTC	CASSIDNYEQYF
TRBV20-1	.	TRBJ2-7	.	TGCAGTGCAAGGATTGGACCAGCCTACGAGCAGTACTTC	CSARIGPAYEQYF
TRBV7-2	.	TRBJ2-7	.	TGTGCCAGCAGCCGTGAAAGGAGCTCCTACGAGCAGTACTTC	CASSRERSSYEQYF
TRBV27	TRBD1	TRBJ2-7	many	TGTGCCAGCAGTCGGCGGGACAGGGCTACGGTCGAGCAGTACTTC	CASSRRDRATVEQYF
TRBV5-1	TRBD2	TRBJ2-1	.	TGCGCCAGCAGCTCGGATTCGGGACTAGCGCACAATGAGCAGTTCTTC	CASSSDSGLAHNEQFF
TRBV7-2	TRBD2	TRBJ2-1	many	TGTGCCAGCAGCCGAACGTTAGCGGGAGCAGGAGATGAGCAGTTCTTC	CASSRTLAGAGDEQFF
TRBV18	TRBD2	TRBJ2-1	.	TGTGCCAGCTCGCCGGGAGGGGGTTACAATGAGCAGTTCTTC	CASSPGGGYNEQFF
TRBV5-6	.	TRBJ2-5	.	TGTGCCAGCAGCTTCACCATGGAGACCCAGTACTTC	CASSFTMETQYF
TRBV18	TRBD1	TRBJ2-7	medium-sized	TGTGCCAGCTCCCCACAGACAGGGGACCACTACGAGCAGTACTTC	CASSPQTGDHYEQYF
TRBV14	TRBD1	TRBJ1-6	many	TGTGCCAGCAGCGCAAACAGGGGTTATAATTCACCCCTCCACTTT	CASSANRGYNSPLHF
TRBV12-5	.	TRBJ1-1	few	TGTGCTAGTGGTTTCAGGGAAGTCACTGAAGCTTTCTTT	CASGFREVTEAFF
TRBV7-2	TRBD1	TRBJ2-6	few	TGTGCCAGCAGCTTAGCCCGACAGGGACCGAGCTCTGGGGCCAACGTCCTGACTTTC	CASSLARQGPSSGANVLTF
TRBV7-6	TRBD1	TRBJ2-6	few	TGTGCCAGCAGCTATAGACAGGGGGCACCTTACTCTGGGGCCAACGTCCTGACTTTC	CASSYRQGAPYSGANVLTF
TRBV6-2/TRBV6-3	TRBD2	TRBJ2-3	.	TGTGCCAGCAGGGAAGGGCCGGAGCGGGAACGGACAGATACGCAGTATTTT	CASREGPERERTDTQYF
TRBV11-2	TRBD2	TRBJ2-3	many	TGTGCCAGCAGCTTATGGCTTAGCGGGACCACAGATACGCAGTATTTT	CASSLWLSGTTDTQYF
TRBV7-2	.	TRBJ2-2	.	TGTGCCAGCAGCTTAGTGGCGGATTGGACCGGGGAGCTGTTTTTT	CASSLVADWTGELFF
TRBV14	.	TRBJ2-1	many	TGTGCCAGCAACGGGGGCAGGTACAATGAGCAGTTCTTC	CASNGGRYNEQFF
TRBV5-1	.	TRBJ2-2	many	TGCGCCAGCAGCTTTCAGCTGGGGCCCGGGGAGCTGTTTTTT	CASSFQLGPGELFF
TRBV7-9	.	TRBJ2-1	.	TGTGTCAGCAGCTACCCGGCGCCGGAGCTATCCTACAATGAGCAGTTCTTC	CVSSYPAPELSYNEQFF
TRBV7-9	.	TRBJ2-3	.	TGTGCCAGCAGCTTGGACCCCAGCACAGATACGCAGTATTTT	CASSLDPSTDTQYF
TRBV19	TRBD1	TRBJ2-1	.	TGTGCCAGTAGGGTCGGGACAGGGAATCAGAATGAGCAGTTCTTC	CASRVGTGNQNEQFF
TRBV20-1	TRBD2	TRBJ2-3	.	TGCAGTGCTACCCGGTGGACTAGCGGGGGGAGCACAGATACGCAGTATTTT	CSATRWTSGGSTDTQYF
TRBV19	TRBD2	TRBJ2-7	.	TGTGCCAGTAGTACACGTAGCGGGAACTCCTACGAGCAGTACTTC	CASSTRSGNSYEQYF
TRBV20-1	.	TRBJ2-5	.	TGCAGTGCTACCCGGGCCCCCCAAGAGACCCAGTACTTC	CSATRAPQETQYF
TRBV7-2	.	TRBJ1-5	.	TGTGCCAGCAGCCGGGAGTATAGCAATCAGCCCCAGCATTTT	CASSREYSNQPQHF
TRBV13	.	TRBJ2-7	few	TGTGCCAGCAGCTTTTTACGGGGCTACGAGCAGTACTTC	CASSFLRGYEQYF
TRBV12-3/TRBV12-4	.	TRBJ2-1	.	TGTGCCAGCAGTTTGGGGGGCTCCGGTTCCGTGAATGAGCAGTTCTTC	CASSLGGSGSVNEQFF
TRBV20-1	TRBD2	TRBJ2-7	many	TGCAGTGCTACAAGGACTAGCGGGATTGGGGAGCAGTACTTC	CSATRTSGIGEQYF
TRBV7-7	.	TRBJ2-1	many	TGTGCCAGCAGCTTAGTGCAGGGAGGTAATGAGCAGTTCTTC	CASSLVQGGNEQFF
TRBV11-1	TRBD2	TRBJ2-3	.	TGTGCCAGCAGCTCATCGGCCAGCGGGAGGGCAGATACGCAGTATTTT	CASSSSASGRADTQYF
TRBV20-1	.	TRBJ2-5	many	TGCAGCTACGCCCCGAGTAGAAGCGAGACCCAGTACTTC	CSYAPSRSETQYF
TRBV4-3	TRBD1	TRBJ1-2	many	TGCGCCAGCAGCCAAGAAACGACAGGGTACAGTGGCTACACCTTC	CASSQETTGYSGYTF
TRBV24-1	TRBD1	TRBJ2-1	few	TGTGCCACCAGTGATTTAAACAGGGGCTACAATGAGCAGTTCTTC	CATSDLNRGYNEQFF
TRBV5-1	.	TRBJ2-1	few	TGCGCCAGCAGCTTGTGGCCAGGTTGGGACAATGAGCAGTTCTTC	CASSLWPGWDNEQFF
TRBV7-9	.	TRBJ2-7	many	TGTGCCAGCAGCTTAACTTTGACGACCTACGAGCAGTACTTC	CASSLTLTTYEQYF
TRBV7-2	.	TRBJ2-1	.	TGTGCCAGCAGCTTATCATTGGGTTTCAATGAGCAGTTCTTC	CASSLSLGFNEQFF
TRBV6-5	.	TRBJ2-4	.	TGTGCCAGCAGTTTGTCAGGGTGGGAAAACATTCAGTACTTC	CASSLSGWENIQYF
TRBV12-3/TRBV12-4	.	TRBJ2-7	few	TGTGCCAGCAGTTTAAGCACCAACTACGAGCAGTACTTC	CASSLSTNYEQYF
TRBV29-1	.	TRBJ2-7	few	TGCAGCGTTGAGGTGAGGGAAGGGATTACCAACGAGCAGTACTTC	CSVEVREGITNEQYF
TRBV7-2	TRBD1	TRBJ1-1	many	TGTGCCAGCAGCTTCGCAGGGGGGTGGGTGAACACTGAAGCTTTCTTT	CASSFAGGWVNTEAFF
TRBV20-1	.	TRBJ2-7	few	TGCAGTGCTAGGGGGCCCCGCCGTTGGGAGCAGTACTTC	CSARGPRRWEQYF
TRBV18	.	TRBJ2-1	few	TGTGCCAGCTCACCGCCGGGGTGGGACGGGGACAATGAGCAGTTCTTC	CASSPPGWDGDNEQFF
TRBV7-3	TRBD1	TRBJ2-5	.	TGTACCAGCAGTTTAAGGGACAGGGGAACATCATACCAAGAGACCCAGTACTTC	CTSSLRDRGTSYQETQYF
TRBV6-5	.	TRBJ2-5	.	TGTGCCAGCAGTAACCGGGACCCCAAAGAGACCCAGTACTTC	CASSNRDPKETQYF
TRBV20-1	.	TRBJ2-7	.	TGCAGTGCCAACCCACAGTACCACGAGCAGTACTTC	CSANPQYHEQYF
TRBV20-1	.	TRBJ2-1	many	TGCAGTGCTATCTCCACGGCCTTCTACAATGAGCAGTTCTTC	CSAISTAFYNEQFF
TRBV5-1	TRBD2	TRBJ2-1	.	TGCGCCAGCAGCTTCCCCGGACTAGCGGGAGCCGATGAGCAGTTCTTC	CASSFPGLAGADEQFF